These 7 T cell receptor beta chains came from one sample sequenced in a study of metastatic and nonmetastatic thyroid tumors. TCRdb called clones again from the PCR reads with MiXCR. The sample consists of some 20,000 clones, over 9% of them appearing once. Patients underwent thyroid surgery, and none had received any treatment before it. The sample consisted of blood. The source is a male donor with papillary thyroid cancer or a benign thyroid nodule (not recorded which). Some clones in this sample may be carry-over from other donors' samples.

This clone was recorded a few times. J is TRBJ2-2 and V is TRBV6-1, with a tentative D call TRBD2 (7 bases). This CDR3 has 16 residues. V lost 5 bases, J lost 2 bases, and 15 bases lay in between. Germline CDR1 is MNHNS and CDR2 is SASEGT. CDR3 region: CASSQFRGGNTGELFF. Written as DNA, the CDR3 is TGTGCCAGCAGTCAATTTAGGGGGGGCAACACCGGGGAGCTGTTTTTT.

This clone was observed many times. V and J are TRBV5-8 and TRBJ2-1, with D perhaps TRBD1 or TRBD2 (5 bases each). Germline V CDR1 and CDR2: SGHTS, YDEGEE. The CDR3 sequence is 16 residues long. The V end lost 0 bases, the J end lost 6 bases, and 16 bases lay between the germline ends. DNA of the CDR3: TGTGCCAGCAGCTTGGGCACCGGGACCCGAAGCAATGAGCAGTTCTTC. Translated: CASSLGTGTRSNEQFF.

This clone came up a few times. The gene calls are TRBV12-3 or TRBV12-4 and TRBJ2-5; 7 bases match TRBD1. After removal of 5 bases from V and 7 bases from J, the junction contained 13 bases not matched to a gene. This CDR3 region has 15 residues. The CDR3 DNA reads as TGTGCCAGCAGTGACTACTGGGCAGGGGGTCGGACCCAGTACTTC. It encodes CASSDYWAGGRTQYF.

This clone was observed at least ten times. The chain recombines TRBV20-1 with TRBJ2-2; TRBD1 matches 7 bases. Trimming at V came to 6 bases and at J to 6 bases, leaving 13 bases not matched to a gene. Germline V gene lookup returns CDR1 DFQATT and CDR2 SNEGSKA (reference sequence). The CDR3 runs 15 residues. The DNA for the CDR3 is TGCAGTGCCTGGAACAGGGGAAGTACCCCCGGGGAGCTGTTTTTT. Protein product: CSAWNRGSTPGELFF.

A word on this clone: Relative to the germline gene, one junction end is altered; a read error may explain this. The rearrangement joins TRBV7-8 to TRBJ2-1; no firm D call. CDR3 length: 13 residues. The V gene's germline CDR1 is SGHVS and CDR2 FQNEAQ. CDR3 in DNA: TGTGCCAGCAGCTTAGGTATAGTCAATGAGCGGTTCTTC. It specifies CASSLGIVNERFF.

This clone was picked up many times. The chain is built from TRBV5-1 and TRBJ2-1; 11 bases map to TRBD2. V shed 1 base and J 5 bases; nucleotides not matched to a gene: 2. Germline lookup yields CDR1 SGHRS and CDR2 YFSETQ. This CDR3 is 15 amino acids long. In nucleotides, the CDR3 is TGCGCCAGCAGCTTGACTAGCGGGAGTAACAATGAGCAGTTCTTC. Its protein is CASSLTSGSNNEQFF.

This clone was seen repeatedly, ten times or more. The V and J genes are TRBV10-3 and TRBJ1-4, with D perhaps matching TRBD1 (6 bases). V was shortened by 1 base and J by 3 bases, with 15 bases between the two germline ends. Germline-derived CDR1 and CDR2 are ENHRY and SYGVKD. The CDR3 is 17 residues long. CDR3 sequence (DNA): TGTGCCATCAGTGAGTTCCCTAGACAGGCAGCTAATGAAAAACTGTTTTTT. Its protein is CAISEFPRQAANEKLFF.